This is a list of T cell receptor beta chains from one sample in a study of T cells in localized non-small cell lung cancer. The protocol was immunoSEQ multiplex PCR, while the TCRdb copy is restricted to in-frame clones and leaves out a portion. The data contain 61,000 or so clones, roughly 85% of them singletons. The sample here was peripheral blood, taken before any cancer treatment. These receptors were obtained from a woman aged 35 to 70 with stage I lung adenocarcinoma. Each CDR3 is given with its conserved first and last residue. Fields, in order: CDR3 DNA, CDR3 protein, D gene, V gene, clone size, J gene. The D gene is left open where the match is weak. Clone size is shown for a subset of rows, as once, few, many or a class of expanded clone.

DNA: TGTGCCAGCAGTTTATCGAATGGGGGTGATACGCAGTATTTT
CDR3: CASSLSNGGDTQYF
D: -
V: TRBV27
size: -
J: TRBJ2-3

DNA: TGTGCCAGCAGCTTGCCCCCCGCGGAGTCTTCCCAGTACTTC
CDR3: CASSLPPAESSQYF
D: -
V: TRBV5-6
size: few
J: TRBJ2-5

DNA: TGTGCCAGCACCTCGAGGGACCTGCAAGCTTTCTTT
CDR3: CASTSRDLQAFF
D: -
V: TRBV5-6
size: few
J: TRBJ1-1

DNA: TGTGCCTGGAGTTATAGGACTGAAGCTTTCTTT
CDR3: CAWSYRTEAFF
D: -
V: TRBV30
size: -
J: TRBJ1-1

DNA: TGTGCCAGCAGCTTGGGCAACTCCTACGAGCAGTACTTC
CDR3: CASSLGNSYEQYF
D: -
V: TRBV7-8
size: -
J: TRBJ2-7

DNA: TGTGCCAGCAGCTGGGGACCGGGCGATCAGCCCCAGCATTTT
CDR3: CASSWGPGDQPQHF
D: -
V: TRBV7-6
size: -
J: TRBJ1-5

DNA: TGTGCCAGCAGCTTCCGACTAGCGGGGGGCTCTGGGGCCAACGTCCTGACTTTC
CDR3: CASSFRLAGGSGANVLTF
D: TRBD2
V: TRBV7-8
size: -
J: TRBJ2-6

DNA: TGTGCCAGCAGCTCCCAGGGTCAGGCCTACAATGAGCAGTTCTTC
CDR3: CASSSQGQAYNEQFF
D: -
V: TRBV5-5
size: -
J: TRBJ2-1

DNA: TGTGCCAGTAGTATAGATCTGAGGGGAATGGATAATTCACCCCTCCACTTT
CDR3: CASSIDLRGMDNSPLHF
D: -
V: TRBV19
size: -
J: TRBJ1-6

DNA: TGCGCCAGCAGCTCACTACAGGGGAACACTGAAGCTTTCTTT
CDR3: CASSSLQGNTEAFF
D: -
V: TRBV5-1
size: once
J: TRBJ1-1

DNA: TGTGCCCGAGACATTCGCTATGGCTATGGCTACACCTTC
CDR3: CARDIRYGYGYTF
D: -
V: TRBV30
size: medium-sized
J: TRBJ1-2

DNA: TGTGCCAGCTCACCCTCCGGGACAGTGTACGAGCAGTACTTC
CDR3: CASSPSGTVYEQYF
D: TRBD1
V: TRBV18
size: -
J: TRBJ2-7

DNA: TGTGCCAGCAGCGTTGAAACGCACGGCACAGCTTTCTTT
CDR3: CASSVETHGTAFF
D: -
V: TRBV2
size: -
J: TRBJ1-1

DNA: TGTGCCAGCAGAGGGGGAGGGTCTCTCGGGGAGCAGTACTTC
CDR3: CASRGGGSLGEQYF
D: -
V: TRBV28
size: -
J: TRBJ2-7

DNA: TGTGCCAGCAGCTCGGGAACCTCATCCACAGATACGCAGTATTTT
CDR3: CASSSGTSSTDTQYF
D: -
V: TRBV5-8
size: -
J: TRBJ2-3

DNA: TGTGCCAGCAGCTTAGGGAGGACAGGCTCCGGAGCTTTCTTT
CDR3: CASSLGRTGSGAFF
D: TRBD1
V: TRBV7-8
size: once
J: TRBJ1-1

DNA: TGTGCCAGCAGTTCACTTGGTAGCAATCAGCCCCAGCATTTT
CDR3: CASSSLGSNQPQHF
D: -
V: TRBV7-2
size: -
J: TRBJ1-5

DNA: TGCGCCAGCAGCTTGGGAGGACTAGGACCCTACAATGAGCAGTTCTTC
CDR3: CASSLGGLGPYNEQFF
D: TRBD2
V: TRBV5-1
size: -
J: TRBJ2-1

DNA: TGTGCCAGCAGCCTGCGGGACGTAGTCGCTGAAGCTTTCTTT
CDR3: CASSLRDVVAEAFF
D: -
V: TRBV5-4
size: -
J: TRBJ1-1

DNA: TGCAGTGCTAGACAGGGGGCCGAGCAGTACTTC
CDR3: CSARQGAEQYF
D: TRBD1
V: TRBV20-1
size: -
J: TRBJ2-7

DNA: TGTGCCAGCAGCCAGGGCCTCGGGGACCGGGACACAGATACGCAGTATTTT
CDR3: CASSQGLGDRDTDTQYF
D: -
V: TRBV11-3
size: -
J: TRBJ2-3

DNA: TGTGCCAGCAGCTTAGAAGAACTCACTGAAGCTTTCTTT
CDR3: CASSLEELTEAFF
D: -
V: TRBV7-8
size: -
J: TRBJ1-1

DNA: TGTGCCAGTAGTAGGGACAGGGTGAGAGGGCAGTTCTTC
CDR3: CASSRDRVRGQFF
D: TRBD1
V: TRBV19
size: -
J: TRBJ2-1

DNA: TGTGCCAGCAGCCAAGATATCGGGACCGGGGAGCTGTTTTTT
CDR3: CASSQDIGTGELFF
D: -
V: TRBV14
size: -
J: TRBJ2-2

DNA: TGTGCCAGCAGCCCGACAGGGGGAGGTAATCAGCCCCAGCATTTT
CDR3: CASSPTGGGNQPQHF
D: TRBD1
V: TRBV7-8
size: -
J: TRBJ1-5

DNA: TGTGCCACCCAGGACAGGTTCACAGATACGCAGTATTTT
CDR3: CATQDRFTDTQYF
D: TRBD1
V: TRBV15
size: -
J: TRBJ2-3

DNA: TGTGCCAGCTCACCACTAGAAAGGGGCGAGCAGTACTTC
CDR3: CASSPLERGEQYF
D: -
V: TRBV18
size: -
J: TRBJ2-7

DNA: TGTGCCAGCAGTCGGACAGGGTCGAGGAATCAGCCCCAGCATTTT
CDR3: CASSRTGSRNQPQHF
D: TRBD1
V: TRBV6-5
size: few
J: TRBJ1-5

DNA: TGCGCCAGCAGCTTGGACGGGACTAGCGGGTACCAAGAGACCCAGTACTTC
CDR3: CASSLDGTSGYQETQYF
D: TRBD2
V: TRBV5-1
size: -
J: TRBJ2-5

DNA: TGTGCCAGCAGGTTTTTGCCCCAACGAAGGGCAGTCAACACTGAAGCTTTCTTT
CDR3: CASRFLPQRRAVNTEAFF
D: -
V: TRBV7-2
size: once
J: TRBJ1-1

DNA: TGCGCCAGCAGCTTGTCCGGGACAGGGGCGAACACTGAAGCTTTCTTT
CDR3: CASSLSGTGANTEAFF
D: TRBD1
V: TRBV5-1
size: -
J: TRBJ1-1

DNA: TGTGCCAGCAGCTTAGCGGGGGGCGAGCAGTACTTC
CDR3: CASSLAGGEQYF
D: -
V: TRBV7-6
size: -
J: TRBJ2-7

DNA: TGTGCCAGCAGCCAAGACTTCGCTAACACTGAAGCTTTCTTT
CDR3: CASSQDFANTEAFF
D: -
V: TRBV4-2
size: -
J: TRBJ1-1

DNA: TGTGCCAGCAGCCGGGGACAGGGGGCAGGAAACATTCAGTACTTC
CDR3: CASSRGQGAGNIQYF
D: TRBD1
V: TRBV7-8
size: once
J: TRBJ2-4

DNA: TGTGCCAGCAGTGAATTCAGGGGGGGGACGCGCTACACCTTC
CDR3: CASSEFRGGTRYTF
D: TRBD1
V: TRBV25-1
size: -
J: TRBJ1-2

DNA: TGCGCCAGCCGTAGCGGGGAAGAGGATGGCACAGATACGCAGTATTTT
CDR3: CASRSGEEDGTDTQYF
D: TRBD2
V: TRBV10-2
size: -
J: TRBJ2-3

DNA: TGTGCCAGCAGCTTAATAGCCGGGGGTTTCTATGGCTACACCTTC
CDR3: CASSLIAGGFYGYTF
D: -
V: TRBV7-3
size: once
J: TRBJ1-2

DNA: TGTGCCAGCAGCCCGGACAGAGGAAACACCATATATTTT
CDR3: CASSPDRGNTIYF
D: -
V: TRBV11-3
size: -
J: TRBJ1-3

DNA: TGTGCCAGCAGCTTAGTAGGGGGCGCTAGCACTGAAGCTTTCTTT
CDR3: CASSLVGGASTEAFF
D: TRBD1
V: TRBV7-9
size: -
J: TRBJ1-1

DNA: TGTGCCAGCAGCCAAGGGGACAGCATCACTGAAGCTTTCTTT
CDR3: CASSQGDSITEAFF
D: TRBD1
V: TRBV5-4
size: -
J: TRBJ1-1

DNA: TGTGCCAGCAGCTTGATCAGCGCTGAAGCTTTCTTT
CDR3: CASSLISAEAFF
D: -
V: TRBV5-6
size: -
J: TRBJ1-1

DNA: TGTGCCAGCAGTCCGGACAGGTTATATGGCTACACCTTC
CDR3: CASSPDRLYGYTF
D: TRBD1
V: TRBV6-5
size: -
J: TRBJ1-2

DNA: TGTGCCAGCAAAGAGGGGGGATTGGAGCAGTACTTC
CDR3: CASKEGGLEQYF
D: -
V: TRBV2
size: -
J: TRBJ2-7